A selection of T cell receptor beta chains follows, all from one sample in a study of vaccination and CD4 T cells after COVID-19. TCRdb ran MiXCR on the PCR reads and lists one entry per CDR3 protein. The sample carries 11,000 or so distinct CDR3 sequences, under 45% recorded once. These receptors have no identified antigens. The sample comprised CD4+ T cells from blood, cultured in vitro. These receptors were obtained from a human donor in good health. CDR3s include the opening cysteine and the closing phenylalanine or tryptophan. Fields, in order: clone size, V gene, J gene, D gene, CDR3 protein, CDR3 DNA. D genes are given only for firm matches. Expanded clones get a size class; other rows say once, few or many, or leave the size out.

>NA|TRBV6-2/TRBV6-3|TRBJ2-2|NA
CAAGSDTGELFF
TGTGCCGCAGGGTCGGACACCGGGGAGCTGTTTTTT
>few|TRBV6-5|TRBJ2-2|TRBD2
CASSYRGGTGELFF
TGTGCCAGCAGTTATCGGGGGGGCACCGGGGAGCTGTTTTTT
>NA|TRBV20-1|TRBJ2-1|NA
CSAREGGASSLSYNEQFF
TGCAGTGCTAGAGAGGGCGGGGCTTCGAGCCTCTCCTACAATGAGCAGTTCTTC
>NA|TRBV7-6|TRBJ2-1|TRBD1
CASSLGQGLSYNEQFF
TGTGCCAGCAGCCTCGGACAGGGTCTCTCCTACAATGAGCAGTTCTTC
>NA|TRBV5-1|TRBJ2-5|TRBD1
CASSLRGQGSIDQETQYF
TGCGCCAGCAGCTTGCGGGGACAGGGAAGTATCGATCAAGAGACCCAGTACTTC
>NA|TRBV15|TRBJ2-7|NA
CATSRDQVAYEQYF
TGTGCCACCAGCAGAGATCAGGTGGCTTACGAGCAGTACTTC
>NA|TRBV7-3|TRBJ2-2|TRBD1
CASSPDRGGTGELFF
TGTGCCAGCAGCCCGGACAGGGGAGGGACCGGGGAGCTGTTTTTT
>NA|TRBV28|TRBJ1-2|TRBD1
CASNPQGRYGYTF
TGTGCCAGCAACCCACAGGGGCGTTATGGCTACACCTTC
>few|TRBV12-3/TRBV12-4|TRBJ2-2|NA
CASKRQSTGELFF
TGTGCCAGCAAGCGACAAAGCACCGGGGAGCTGTTTTTT
>NA|TRBV5-1|TRBJ2-5|TRBD1
CASFRTGEETQYF
TGCGCCAGCTTCCGGACAGGGGAAGAGACCCAGTACTTC
>few|TRBV7-9|TRBJ1-5|NA
CASSSEASNQPQHF
TGTGCCAGCAGCTCGGAAGCTAGCAATCAGCCCCAGCATTTT
>NA|TRBV4-3|TRBJ2-3|TRBD2
CASSQASLARRRADTQYF
TGCGCCAGCAGCCAGGCCTCACTAGCGCGACGAAGGGCAGATACGCAGTATTTT
>few|TRBV5-1|TRBJ2-5|NA
CASSLPGQETQYF
TGCGCCAGCAGCTTGCCGGGCCAAGAGACCCAGTACTTC
>NA|TRBV4-2|TRBJ2-5|TRBD2
CASSLQASGSQETQYF
TGTGCCAGCAGCCTCCAAGCGAGCGGGAGCCAAGAGACCCAGTACTTC
>NA|TRBV6-2/TRBV6-3|TRBJ2-1|TRBD2
CASSPAAGVAYNEQFF
TGTGCCAGCAGTCCAGCAGCGGGAGTGGCCTACAATGAGCAGTTCTTC
>NA|TRBV7-2|TRBJ2-5|NA
CASSLSLGETQYF
TGTGCCAGCAGCTTATCACTAGGAGAGACCCAGTACTTC
>NA|TRBV28|TRBJ2-2|NA
CASRNGRVTGELFF
TGTGCCAGCAGAAATGGTCGAGTTACCGGGGAGCTGTTTTTT
>NA|TRBV20-1|TRBJ1-5|NA
CSARRWDPNQPQHF
TGCAGTGCTAGGAGATGGGACCCCAATCAGCCCCAGCATTTT
>few|TRBV20-1|TRBJ1-2|TRBD1
CSAPDRVHGYTF
TGCAGTGCTCCAGACAGGGTTCATGGCTACACCTTC
>few|TRBV12-3/TRBV12-4|TRBJ1-2|NA
CASSLRGAGYGYTF
TGTGCCAGCAGTTTACGGGGGGCGGGCTATGGCTACACCTTC
>medium-sized|TRBV27|TRBJ1-2|NA
CASSPDRVLYGYTF
TGTGCCAGCAGCCCCGACCGGGTCCTCTATGGCTACACCTTC
>NA|TRBV6-2/TRBV6-3|TRBJ1-5|NA
CASSRQGYSNQPQHF
TGTGCCAGCAGTCGTCAGGGCTATAGCAATCAGCCCCAGCATTTT